These 26 T cell receptor beta chains originate from one sample sequenced in a study of T cells in narcolepsy. Here immunoSEQ multiplex PCR was the method, and the copy in TCRdb shows in-frame clones only, minus some. Among 35,000 to 40,000 clones listed, approximately 85% were seen once. Sequencing was carried out using CD45RA- memory CD4+ T cells from PBMCs. The receptors originated from a human donor with narcolepsy.

This rearrangement joins TRBV1 to TRBJ1-5. TRBV1 is listed as a pseudogene. This CDR3 is built from 18 residues. CDR3 DNA: TGCACCAGCAGCCAAAAATCGGGGGGGCTTTTTCTCGTTCAGCCCCAGCATTTT. Translation gives CTSSQKSGGLFLVQPQHF.

In this sample, this clone turned up once. J is TRBJ1-2 and V is TRBV4-2; D unresolved. The CDR3 length is 14 residues. Germline V gives CDR1 LGHNA, CDR2 YNFKEQ. V was trimmed by 3 bases and J by 2 bases, leaving 10 bases between them. The CDR3 DNA follows: TGTGCCAGCAGCCACGAAACGGAGAACTATGGCTACACCTTC. This translates into CASSHETENYGYTF.

The CDR3 region is CASNWDRGGNEQFF. The CDR3 bases are TGTGCCAGCAACTGGGACAGGGGAGGGAATGAGCAGTTCTTC. The rearrangement joins TRBV6-1 to TRBJ2-1, with 10 positions matching TRBD1. The V gene's germline CDR1 is MNHNS and CDR2 SASEGT. V was pared by 7 bases and J by 7 bases, with 7 bases of the junction left unmatched. The CDR3 spans 14 residues.

By share, this clone ranks as medium-sized (0.01 to 0.1%). The V and J genes are TRBV7-2 and TRBJ2-7; D not resolved. The CDR3 is 15 residues long. Germline V gene lookup returns CDR1 SGHTA and CDR2 FQGNSA. Trimming removed 1 base at V and 4 bases at J, with 14 bases between. CDR3 nucleotides: TGTGCCAGCAGCTTAGGAGCAGGCACCGGGTACGAGCAGTACTTC. It yields the protein CASSLGAGTGYEQYF.

The V call is TRBV20-1, the J call TRBJ1-1, with D possibly matching TRBD1 (5 bases). V was shortened by 5 bases and J by 6 bases, with 10 bases between the two germline ends. Germline CDR1 DFQATT, CDR2 SNEGSKA (reference sequence). The CDR3 consists of 11 residues. The CDR3 bases are TGCAGTGCTTACAGGATGGCTGAAGCTTTCTTT. Its protein product is CSAYRMAEAFF.

This chain joins TRBV9 and TRBJ2-7, with D hard to call. The CDR3 has 15 amino acids. V was trimmed by 0 bases and J by 2 bases, leaving 12 bases between them. In germline, CDR1 is SGDLS, CDR2 YYNGEE. The CDR3 reads CASSVEARMTYEQYF. CDR3 nucleotide sequence: TGTGCCAGCAGCGTAGAAGCCCGAATGACCTACGAGCAGTACTTC.

The table lists this clone with a few counts. This sequence joins TRBV19 and TRBJ2-1, with 9 bases fitting TRBD1. CDR1 is LNHDA and CDR2 is SQIVND in the germline V gene (reference sequence). After removal of 7 bases from V and 4 bases from J, the junction contained 14 bases not matched to a gene. This CDR3 region has 17 residues. CDR3 sequence: CASKTTGGPGLYNEQFF. The DNA of the CDR3 is TGTGCCAGTAAAACAACAGGGGGCCCGGGACTATACAATGAGCAGTTCTTC.

V and J are TRBV10-3 and TRBJ1-2; no clear D. Trimming shortened V by 0 bases and J by 8 bases, and 16 bases separated the two germline ends. CDR1 is ENHRY, CDR2 SYGVKD, per germline. The CDR3 consists of 15 residues. The chain's CDR3 is CAISESGGSGGGYTF. The CDR3 DNA reads TGTGCCATCAGTGAGTCGGGCGGCTCGGGAGGAGGCTACACCTTC.

In its sample, this clone was seen a few times. This chain uses TRBV5-1 with TRBJ1-1; weak D call: TRBD1 (5 bases). Looked up from germline, CDR1 is SGHRS and CDR2 is YFSETQ. Trimming took 2 bases from V and 1 from J, leaving 6 bases between them. The CDR3 loop spans 13 amino acids. CDR3 residues: CASSFGQNTEAFF. DNA of the CDR3: TGCGCCAGCAGCTTCGGACAGAACACTGAAGCTTTCTTT.

The chain links TRBV7-6 to TRBJ2-7; D uncertain. Germline V gives CDR1 SGHVS, CDR2 FNYEAQ. V was clipped by 2 bases and J by 2 bases, with 4 bases between them. The CDR3 totals 12 residues. The CDR3 sequence is CASSLHPYEQYF. DNA for the CDR3: TGTGCCAGCAGCTTACACCCCTACGAGCAGTACTTC.

J is TRBJ2-5 and V is TRBV18, with unresolved D. Gene TRBJ2-7 matches the end of the DNA better, so the J call may be wrong. Germline V gene lookup returns CDR1 KGHSH and CDR2 LQKENI. This CDR3 region has 11 residues. DNA of the CDR3: TGTGCCAGTCACAACTCCTACGAGCAGTACTTC. Amino acid sequence: CASHNSYEQYF.

The V and J genes are TRBV19 and TRBJ2-5; 8 bases are a match to TRBD2. With the DNA end fitting TRBJ2-7 better, the J assignment may be wrong. CDR1 and CDR2 from the germline V gene are LNHDA and SQIVND (reference sequence). The CDR3 sequence is 14 residues long. As DNA, the CDR3 is TGTGCCAGTACTCCCGGACTAGCTTCCCCCGAGCAGTACTTC. The encoded protein is CASTPGLASPEQYF.

The rearrangement joins TRBV19 to TRBJ1-2; D is perhaps TRBD1 (5 bases). The CDR3 extends over 16 amino acids. The V gene's germline CDR1 is LNHDA and CDR2 SQIVND (reference sequence). The germline V and J ends were trimmed by 5 bases and 7 bases, with 23 bases remaining between them. The CDR3 DNA reads as TGTGCCAGTAGTCCCCGACAGTCCACAGCGTCGATTGGCTACACCTTC. Amino acid sequence: CASSPRQSTASIGYTF.

CDR3 residues: CASRQGTDTQYF. The CDR3 DNA sequence: TGTGCCAGCAGACAGGGTACAGATACGCAGTATTTT. The chain uses TRBV27 and TRBJ2-3; TRBD1 might be the D (6 bases). CDR3 length: 12 amino acids. Germline assignment: CDR1 MNHEY and CDR2 SMNVEV (reference sequence). V lost 6 bases to trimming and J lost 3 bases, with 7 bases between them.

The chain couples TRBV10-2 to TRBJ1-1; 7 bases are shared with TRBD1. This CDR3 is 13 amino acids long. The V segment lost 6 bases and the J segment 4 bases; nucleotides outside the gene matches: 5. CDR1 WSHSY and CDR2 SAAADI come from the germline V gene. The CDR3 bases are TGCGCCAGCAGCAGGGGGGTCGGCACTGAAGCTTTCTTT. Amino acids: CASSRGVGTEAFF.

The V gene is TRBV5-4, the J gene TRBJ2-5; 14 bases line up with TRBD2. V trimming: 3 bases; J trimming: 1 base; junction bases outside the gene matches: 5. This CDR3 region has 17 residues. Germline CDR1 reads SGHNT; CDR2 reads YYREEE (reference sequence). CDR3 protein: CASSSGTSGGVQETQYF. The CDR3 region has the DNA TGTGCCAGCAGCTCTGGGACTAGCGGGGGAGTCCAAGAGACCCAGTACTTC.

This chain uses TRBV12-1 with TRBJ2-5; the table's D call TRBD1 went unverified against the DNA. TRBV12-1 is annotated as a pseudogene. The CDR3 consists of 14 residues. The CDR3 loop is CASSSNRVQETQYF. In DNA, the CDR3 is TGTGCCAGCAGCTCGAACAGGGTCCAAGAGACCCAGTACTTC.

The genes are TRBV10-3 and TRBJ1-1, with D perhaps matching TRBD1 (5 bases). Per germline, CDR1 ENHRY and CDR2 SYGVKD. Deletions cut 0 bases from V and 1 base from J, with 9 bases between. CDR3 size: 15 residues. CDR3 loop: CAISESRGWNTEAFF. CDR3 DNA: TGTGCCATCAGTGAGTCTAGGGGCTGGAACACTGAAGCTTTCTTT.

The chain uses TRBV19 and TRBJ1-1, with a tentative D call TRBD1 (5 bases). V lost 5 bases to trimming and J lost 4 bases, with 11 bases between them. The CDR3 has 13 residues. The germline CDR1 and CDR2 sequences are LNHDA and SQIVND (reference sequence). DNA for the CDR3: TGTGCCAGTAGTCCTCAGGGAGGCACTGAAGCTTTCTTT. Translating it yields CASSPQGGTEAFF.

V usage is TRBV11-2 and J usage is TRBJ2-1, with D perhaps given as TRBD1 or TRBD2 (6 bases each). The germline CDR1 and CDR2 sequences are SGHAT and FQNNGV. The CDR3 length is 12 residues. V was cut by 3 bases and J by 12 bases, with 12 bases left in between. The CDR3 region has the DNA TGTGCCAGCAGCTTCCTACAGGGAGGGCAGTTCTTC. Translation gives CASSFLQGGQFF.

J is TRBJ1-5 and V is TRBV6-1, with D perhaps TRBD1 (5 bases). The CDR3 is 16 residues long. Trimming left V 0 bases short and J 1 base short, with 10 bases between. Germline V lookup: CDR1 MNHNS, CDR2 SASEGT. This chain's CDR3 is CASSEAAGPSNQPQHF. CDR3 in DNA: TGTGCCAGCAGTGAAGCGGCGGGGCCGAGCAATCAGCCCCAGCATTTT.

This chain joins TRBV4-3 and TRBJ1-2; 9 bases match TRBD1. Trimming removed 5 bases from V and 4 bases from J; junction bases left unmatched: 17. Germline V gene lookup returns CDR1 LGHNA and CDR2 YSLEER. The CDR3 length is 18 residues. CDR3 in DNA: TGCGCCAGCAGCTTTGGCCGGGACAGGGCAACGGGAAGCTATGGCTACACCTTC. As protein: CASSFGRDRATGSYGYTF.

The V and J genes are TRBV19 and TRBJ1-2, with TRBD1 matching over 7 bases. The CDR3 contains 15 residues. Per germline, CDR1 LNHDA and CDR2 SQIVND (reference sequence). J gave up 4 bases and V 5 bases, and 10 bases lay outside the gene matches. The CDR3 protein is CASSPRQGGSYGYTF. CDR3 nucleotide sequence: TGTGCCAGTAGTCCTAGGCAGGGGGGCTCCTATGGCTACACCTTC. The variable domain in full, completed from reference TRBV19 and TRBJ1-2, reads DGGITQSPKYLFRKEGQNVTLSCEQNLNHDAMYWYRQDPGQGLRLIYYSQIVNDFQKGDIAEGYSVSREKKESFPLTVTSAQKNPTAFYLCASSPRQGGSYGYTFGSGTRLTVV.

The V and J genes are TRBV9 and TRBJ2-3; 9 bases are shared with TRBD2. This CDR3 comprises 16 residues. V trimming: 4 bases; J trimming: 2 bases; junction bases outside the gene matches: 8. Germline V gene sequence: CDR1 SGDLS, CDR2 YYNGEE. CDR3 loop: CASSPRAGGNTDTQYF. The CDR3 nucleotides read TGTGCCAGCAGCCCCCGAGCGGGGGGAAACACAGATACGCAGTATTTT.

The chain joins TRBV6-4 to TRBJ1-1, with 9 bases that match TRBD1. V was pared by 3 bases and J by 4 bases, with 3 bases of the junction left unmatched. This CDR3 has 14 amino acids. Germline V CDR1 and CDR2: MRHNA, SNTAGT. In DNA form, the CDR3 reads TGTGCCAGCAGTGAAAGACAGGGGGGCACTGAAGCTTTCTTT. Protein product: CASSERQGGTEAFF.

This clone was detected only once. The chain has TRBV19 and TRBJ1-1; 8 bases are a match to TRBD1. Germline CDR1 and CDR2: LNHDA and SQIVND (reference sequence). This CDR3 region has 14 residues. The V gene end was trimmed by 6 bases and the J gene end by 0 bases; junction bases not matched to a gene: 3. CDR3 nucleotide sequence: TGTGCCAGTAGAACAGGGGGAATGAACACTGAAGCTTTCTTT. Encoded protein: CASRTGGMNTEAFF.